This is a list of T cell receptor beta chains from one sample in a study of control samples from healthy donors and cancer patients. Clones were read by immunoSEQ multiplex PCR, and TCRdb kept only the in-frame ones, dropping some. This table holds tens of thousands of clones, around nine tenths found once. Input material: PBMCs. Receptors originate from a man aged 25 to 40 with colorectal cancer. Both conserved end residues are part of each CDR3. Fields, in order: CDR3 DNA, CDR3 protein, J gene, D gene, clone size, V gene. D genes are given only for firm matches. Clone size is not always given. Where it is, it says once, few, many or a class for expanded clones.

TGTGCCAGCAGCTTAGGAGGCAGGAGCTCCTACGAGCAGTACTTC,CASSLGGRSSYEQYF,TRBJ2-7,.,once,TRBV7-8
TGTGCCAGCAGCCAGGGGGACAGAAATCAGCCCCAGCATTTT,CASSQGDRNQPQHF,TRBJ1-5,TRBD1,.,TRBV3-1/TRBV3-2
TGCGCCAGCAGCCAAGACCGAGGTTCGTATCAGCCCCAGCATTTT,CASSQDRGSYQPQHF,TRBJ1-5,.,.,TRBV4-1
TGTGCCAGCACCTCGTGGACAGGCCCTATCTCTGGGGCCAACGTCCTGACTTTC,CASTSWTGPISGANVLTF,TRBJ2-6,TRBD1,.,TRBV28
TGTGCCAGCAGCCAAGATATGGGTGGTTACTATGGCTACACCTTC,CASSQDMGGYYGYTF,TRBJ1-2,.,.,TRBV3-1/TRBV3-2
TGTGCCAGCAGTTTAGGACAGGGGAACACTGAAGCTTTCTTT,CASSLGQGNTEAFF,TRBJ1-1,TRBD1,.,TRBV6-2/TRBV6-3
TGCGCCAGCAGCTTGTCAGGGGCGATGAACACTGAAGCTTTCTTT,CASSLSGAMNTEAFF,TRBJ1-1,.,.,TRBV5-1
TGTGCCAGCAGCTTATCCGGGAAAAACACTGAAGCTTTCTTT,CASSLSGKNTEAFF,TRBJ1-1,.,.,TRBV7-2
TGTGCCAGCAGCCAAGGTCCTTTGGGCAATCAGCCCCAGCATTTT,CASSQGPLGNQPQHF,TRBJ1-5,.,.,TRBV4-2
TGCGCCAGCAGTGAGGGGGGACAGACCTACGAGCAGTACTTC,CASSEGGQTYEQYF,TRBJ2-7,TRBD1,.,TRBV10-2
TGCGCCAGCAGCCGAAGCGGGACTATCCCGAACAATGAGCAGTTCTTC,CASSRSGTIPNNEQFF,TRBJ2-1,TRBD2,.,TRBV4-3
TGTGCCAGCAGCCTTGAAACCGGGACAGGGGAAGAGACCCAGTACTTC,CASSLETGTGEETQYF,TRBJ2-5,TRBD1,.,TRBV9
TGTGCCACCAGTGATCATGGGATCACCGGGGAGCTGTTTTTT,CATSDHGITGELFF,TRBJ2-2,.,.,TRBV24-1
TGTGCCAGCAGCTTATATTTGACATCCCAAGAGACCCAGTACTTC,CASSLYLTSQETQYF,TRBJ2-5,.,.,TRBV7-8
TGTGCCAGCGGGCATGACGGCAATCAGCCCCAGCATTTT,CASGHDGNQPQHF,TRBJ1-5,.,.,TRBV6-6
TGTGCCACCAGTGACCCGGACAGGGTCACAGATACGCAGTATTTT,CATSDPDRVTDTQYF,TRBJ2-3,TRBD1,.,TRBV24-1
TGTGCCAGCAGTGTGAACAATGAGCAGTTCTTC,CASSVNNEQFF,TRBJ2-1,.,once,TRBV2
TGTGCCTGGAGTTTTGGACATTCTCGCGCAACTAATGAAAAACTGTTTTTT,CAWSFGHSRATNEKLFF,TRBJ1-4,.,.,TRBV30
TGTGCCAGCAGCTTGAGAAGCTACCCCTACGAGCAGTACTTC,CASSLRSYPYEQYF,TRBJ2-7,.,once,TRBV13
TGTGCCACCTCCAGGACAGGGTTAGACGGGGAGCCCCAGCATTTT,CATSRTGLDGEPQHF,TRBJ1-5,TRBD1,.,TRBV6-5
TGTGCCATCAGTGATTGGGACAGGACTAACTATGGCTACACCTTC,CAISDWDRTNYGYTF,TRBJ1-2,TRBD1,.,TRBV10-3
TGCAGCGTTGAAGGGCCCTCCACAGATACGCAGTATTTT,CSVEGPSTDTQYF,TRBJ2-3,.,.,TRBV29-1
TGCAGTGCTAGTACGGGGACAGGGATCTACGAGCAGTACTTC,CSASTGTGIYEQYF,TRBJ2-7,TRBD1,.,TRBV20-1
TGTGCCAGCAGCTTAGTGGGAGAGACCCAGTACTTC,CASSLVGETQYF,TRBJ2-5,.,.,TRBV7-9
TGTGCCAGCAGCCAAGGCCCGACCGGGGGCCCTGAAGCTTTCTTT,CASSQGPTGGPEAFF,TRBJ1-1,.,.,TRBV3-1/TRBV3-2
TGTGCCAGTAGTATGGGTAACTATAATTCACCCCTCCACTTT,CASSMGNYNSPLHF,TRBJ1-6,.,few,TRBV19
TGTGCCAGCCGGACAGGGAACACAGATACGCAGTATTTT,CASRTGNTDTQYF,TRBJ2-3,TRBD1,.,TRBV12-3/TRBV12-4
TGTGCCAGCAGCTTGGGGTTCAAGGGCACAGATACGCAGTATTTT,CASSLGFKGTDTQYF,TRBJ2-3,.,.,TRBV7-2
TGCGCCAGCAGGGAGGCGGGTAGCAATCAGCCCCAGCATTTT,CASREAGSNQPQHF,TRBJ1-5,.,once,TRBV10-2
TGTGCCTCCAGCGGACTAGCGGGGAGCTCCTACAATGAGCAGTTCTTC,CASSGLAGSSYNEQFF,TRBJ2-1,TRBD2,.,TRBV7-9
TGTGCCAGCAGCTTCGGAGGTTTTAGCACAGATACGCAGTATTTT,CASSFGGFSTDTQYF,TRBJ2-3,.,.,TRBV7-9
TGTGCCAGCAGCCAAGGACGGGCCAAAAACATTCAGTACTTC,CASSQGRAKNIQYF,TRBJ2-4,.,.,TRBV7-8
TGTGCCAGCAGCACTTCCTGGTTTGAAGCTTTCTTT,CASSTSWFEAFF,TRBJ1-1,.,.,TRBV11-2
TGTGCCACCACAGGGGCGGACTATGGCTACACCTTC,CATTGADYGYTF,TRBJ1-2,TRBD1,once,TRBV10-3
TGTGCCAGCAGCTCTCAACAGGCCGGGAACACTGAAGCTTTCTTT,CASSSQQAGNTEAFF,TRBJ1-1,.,.,TRBV7-2
TGTGCCAGCAGTCAGCGGTCCGGGGCCCCCTACGAGCAGTACTTC,CASSQRSGAPYEQYF,TRBJ2-7,.,.,TRBV6-5
TGTGCCAGTAGTATAGATGGAGCAGGGAGGGCCCAGCATTTT,CASSIDGAGRAQHF,TRBJ1-5,.,.,TRBV19
TGTGCCTGGAGTGTAGGAATAGGAACAGATACGCAGTATTTT,CAWSVGIGTDTQYF,TRBJ2-3,.,.,TRBV30